This T cell receptor beta chain was identified in a study of T cell repertoires in cytomegalovirus infection. Study information: Epitope selection comprised recently identified HLA-C-restricted CMV epitopes and well-studied HLA-B-restricted CMV epitopes. Indications of both CMV infection and matching HLA type were provided by public TCR beta signatures.

MiXCR, applied by TCRdb to the reads, yields one record per CDR3 protein. This sample has about 770,000 distinct CDR3 sequences; about 28% occur once, and the top ten carry over 10%. The CDR3 is made up of 15 amino acids. The germline gives CDR1 MNHEY, CDR2 SMNVEV (reference sequence). A remark on this clonotype: Antigen: not known. One end of the junction does not line up with germline, which may come from a read error.

This TCR came from a human donor in good health (CMV status not recorded). Some clones in this sample may be carry-over from other donors' samples. The sample consisted of cultured CD8+ T cells from PBMCs, taken from culture after CMV antigen stimulation. V is TRBV27 and J is TRBJ2-1; TRBD1 agrees at 9 bases. In DNA, the CDR3 is TGTACCAGCAGTTTATGGGGGACAGGGCCTAATGAGCAGTTCTTC. Translating it yields CTSSLWGTGPNEQFF.